This T cell receptor beta chain comes out of a study of Graves' ophthalmopathy and Graves' hyperthyroidism (dated by TCRdb to between 2018 and 2020). As for the study more broadly: Peripheral blood samples were taken at the time of initial diagnosis, before any treatment was given. TCR beta repertoire signatures were used to distinguish Graves' ophthalmopathy from Graves' hyperthyroidism and to predict progression to ophthalmopathy. In total, around 140 blood samples were TCR-sequenced: 43 ophthalmopathy, approximately 75 hyperthyroidism and some 17 hyperthyroidism-to-ophthalmopathy patients. To explore V-J signatures distinguishing ophthalmopathy from hyperthyroidism, a discovery set of about a hundred patients (roughly 44 ophthalmopathy, 57 stable hyperthyroidism) was enrolled. An independent validation cohort comprised 18 hyperthyroidism patients and roughly 15 patients who later progressed from hyperthyroidism to ophthalmopathy. In over 5 hyperthyroidism patients, the T-cell repertoire of thyroid tissue was compared with the T-cell repertoire of blood. After sampling, hyperthyroidism patients received methimazole starting at 30 mg daily, and ophthalmopathy patients received high-dose intravenous methylprednisolone.

Worth noting for this clonotype: This receptor's antigen is unknown. Base qualities are not provided; no much larger clone lies one nucleotide away.

A distance of 25 bases separates the germline ends of V and J, which lose 7 bases and 6 bases respectively. Reading from cysteine to phenylalanine, the CDR3 counts 16 amino acids. Here the CDR3 DNA is all that survives: 48 bases in frame from base 1. From the germline V gene (reference sequence), CDR1 is DFQATT and CDR2 is SNEGSKA. The ophthalmopathy patients had moderately to severely active disease, with a Clinical Activity Score of 3 or higher, a NOSPECS grade of 4 or higher, and a disease duration of less than 3 months. Patients with other autoimmune diseases, uncontrolled infections, pregnancy or lactation were excluded from the study. Diagnosis relied on clinical symptoms, serum thyroxine, TRAb, thyroid ultrasound and orbital computed tomography. Ficoll-Paque density gradient centrifugation was used to isolate PBMCs from 9.5 to 10 ml of fresh peripheral blood. Total RNA was extracted with Trizol reagent and quality-checked on an Agilent 2100 Bioanalyzer.

Paper-wide results and their limitations: In validation, the model predicted ophthalmopathy progression with more than 55% sensitivity and around 72% specificity; some 13 predicted patients were CT-confirmed with GO in a median of 6.5 months. Most expanded thyroid clonotypes with frequency above 0.001 were also detected in blood, suggesting blood repertoires may reflect the thyroid immune response. Sample size was not statistically predetermined, and group allocation was not concealed from the investigators. Ophthalmopathy was separated from stable hyperthyroidism by the 13-signature model with roughly 87% sensitivity and just under 84% specificity in cross-validation and with 80%/75% in the test set.

For repertoire sequencing, TCR beta CDR3 regions were amplified from RNA transcripts. A first-round RT-PCR used HTBI primers with the Qiagen OneStep RT-PCR kit, followed by a second-round multiplex PCR, size selection and purification. Libraries were sequenced paired-end with 100 bp reads on an Illumina HiSeq2000. The authors' analysis ran thus. SOAPnuke was used to process the reads, throwing out any read that had adapters, had uncalled bases, had a mean Phred below 15, or lacked an exact constant-primer or identifier match. COPE v1.2.5 was used to merge the high-quality paired reads. Each unique nucleotide sequence was defined as a clonotype, and clonotypes were aligned to IMGT TRB V, D and J references with MiTCR v1.1. Only V-J combinations with frequency above 0.0001 were analysed, covering about 99% of repertoires. A TCR clonal expansion and chaos score per V-J combination was defined as the ratio of F50 clonal expansion to chaos observed in the TCRdist matrix. Welch's t-statistics and random forest were used to narrow the features down to over ten V-J combinations, which were then fed into a naive Bayes classifier. The similarity between thyroid and blood repertoires was quantified using the Morisita-Horn index. TCRdb handled the public reads itself, with Q25 trimming in fastp and clone calling in MiXCR, and kept productive beta chains. Each record represents a unique CDR3 protein, reported with the most common genes and DNA among its rows. TCRdb, not the original authors, processed these V and J calls. The sample profile shows about 58,000 distinct CDR3 sequences; approximately 52% of them were found once. In total, the top ten clones hold 4.5% to 5% of the sample.

The sequence was collected from an adult woman with Graves' ophthalmopathy. Sequenced sample: peripheral blood. The chain is assembled from TRBV20-1 and TRBJ1-5; matching of 6 bases hints at TRBD1 as the D gene. The CDR3 here reads CSVQGSQTKNIQPQHF. DNA sequence: TGCAGTGTACAGGGAAGTCAGACCAAAAACATTCAGCCCCAGCATTTT.